The 30 T cell receptor beta chains presented below share a single source sample, sequenced in a study of blood T cell repertoires in COVID-19. Repertoires were generated with immunoSEQ multiplex PCR, while TCRdb's copy carries only in-frame clones and drops some. The top ten clones hold around a third of a sample with about 63,000 clones, 81% of them seen once. Sequences were obtained from peripheral blood. The receptor set was obtained from a man aged 55 to 70 with COVID-19, enrolled during active disease.

V is TRBV18 and J is TRBJ1-5; 9 bases align to TRBD1. From germline, CDR1 is KGHSH and CDR2 LQKENI. The CDR3 contains 14 residues. V trimming: 5 bases; J trimming: 3 bases; junction bases outside the gene matches: 2. The CDR3 sequence is CASSGTGSNQPQHF. In DNA form, the CDR3 reads TGTGCCAGCTCAGGGACAGGGTCCAATCAGCCCCAGCATTTT.

The chain is built from TRBV7-3 and TRBJ1-1, with D possibly TRBD1 on 5 matching bases. The CDR3 sequence is 16 residues long. V was trimmed by 4 bases and J by 8 bases, leaving 23 bases between them. Germline-derived CDR1 and CDR2 are SGHTA and FQGTGA. The CDR3 nucleotides read TGTGCCAGCAGCTACCCCGTACCCGGGGGAGGCAGAGAAGCTTTCTTT. Protein sequence: CASSYPVPGGGREAFF.

This chain connects TRBV5-4 to TRBJ2-7; tentatively, D is TRBD2 (5 bases). This CDR3 contains 12 residues. Germline loops: CDR1 SGHNT, CDR2 YYREEE (reference sequence). V gave up 0 bases and J gave up 7 bases, with 8 bases separating them. The chain's CDR3 is CASSLVPGEQYF. The CDR3 nucleotides are TGTGCCAGCAGCTTGGTGCCGGGAGAGCAGTACTTC.

CDR3 region: CASRVPGQGGTDTQYF. The CDR3 DNA reads as TGTGCCAGCAGGGTACCGGGACAGGGGGGTACAGATACGCAGTATTTT. The chain links TRBV2 to TRBJ2-3; TRBD1 agrees at 11 bases. From germline, CDR1 is SNHLY and CDR2 FYNNEI. The length of the CDR3 is 16 residues. V was pared by 6 bases and J by 3 bases, with 8 bases of the junction left unmatched.

The chain couples TRBV15 to TRBJ1-5; D may be TRBD1 (5 bases). There are 13 residues in the CDR3. From germline, CDR1 is LNHNV and CDR2 YYDKDF (reference sequence). The V gene lost 1 base and the J gene lost 8 bases, with 9 bases spanning the gap. The CDR3 spells CATSRGGVEPQHF. CDR3 sequence (DNA): TGTGCCACCAGCAGAGGGGGGGTGGAGCCCCAGCATTTT.

CDR3 DNA: TGTGCCAGTAGATCCGGGACTAGCGGGTGGGAGACCCAGTACTTC. This translates into CASRSGTSGWETQYF. The genes are TRBV19 and TRBJ2-5, with 12 nucleotides matching TRBD2. This CDR3 is 15 amino acids long. The ends lost 6 bases at V and 5 bases at J; junction bases unmatched: 7. CDR1 LNHDA and CDR2 SQIVND come from the germline V gene (reference sequence). Full variable domain (rest looked up from reference TRBV19 and TRBJ2-5): DGGITQSPKYLFRKEGQNVTLSCEQNLNHDAMYWYRQDPGQGLRLIYYSQIVNDFQKGDIAEGYSVSREKKESFPLTVTSAQKNPTAFYLCASRSGTSGWETQYFGPGTRLLVL.

The rearrangement links TRBV14 to TRBJ2-3; unclear D gene. V was trimmed by 1 base and J by 4 bases, leaving 9 bases between them. The CDR3 is 14 residues long. From germline, CDR1 is SGHDN and CDR2 FVKESK. The CDR3 region is CASSQGLFADTQYF. CDR3 sequence (DNA): TGTGCCAGCAGCCAAGGACTGTTCGCAGATACGCAGTATTTT.

The rearrangement joins TRBV7-9 to TRBJ1-2; TRBD1 agrees at 8 bases. The CDR3 spans 12 residues. Trimming cost V 6 bases and J 8 bases; bases outside gene matches: 5. Germline lookup yields CDR1 SEHNR and CDR2 FQNEAQ (reference sequence). CDR3 protein: CASRSGGRGYTF. The CDR3 nucleotides are TGTGCCAGCAGGTCAGGGGGCCGGGGCTACACCTTC.

This clone appeared a few times. This CDR3 is also generated by other DNA sequences in the sample. The gene calls are TRBV14 and TRBJ1-2; unclear D gene. V lost 0 bases and J lost 0, with 5 bases in between. This CDR3 region has 14 residues. Per the germline V gene, CDR1 is SGHDN and CDR2 is FVKESK. The CDR3 DNA sequence: TGTGCCAGCAGCCAAGATCGAGCTAACTATGGCTACACCTTC. This codes for CASSQDRANYGYTF.

The chain recombines TRBV6-1 with TRBJ2-6, with 9 bases that match TRBD1. Losses at the gene ends were 2 bases for V and 1 base for J; bases not matched to a gene: 6. Germline CDR1 is MNHNS and CDR2 is SASEGT. The CDR3 consists of 18 residues. The CDR3 sequence: CASSELVTGGSGANVLTF. The CDR3 nucleotides are TGTGCCAGCAGTGAACTCGTGACAGGGGGGTCTGGGGCCAACGTCCTGACTTTC.

V and J are TRBV11-3 and TRBJ1-1, with 9 positions matching TRBD1. Germline CDR1 is SGHNT and CDR2 is YENEEA. The ends lost 3 bases at V and 0 bases at J; junction bases unmatched: 2. The CDR3 covers 15 residues. This CDR3 is CASSLGTGLNTEAFF. Here the CDR3 DNA reads TGTGCCAGCAGCTTGGGGACAGGGTTGAACACTGAAGCTTTCTTT.

V and J are TRBV9 and TRBJ1-4, with 7 bases aligning to TRBD1. Germline V gene data show CDR1 as SGDLS and CDR2 as YYNGEE. This CDR3 is built from 14 residues. J gave up 7 bases and V 3 bases, and 6 bases lay outside the gene matches. The CDR3 spells CASSGGQPREKLFF. CDR3 nucleotides: TGTGCCAGCAGCGGGGGACAGCCACGTGAAAAACTGTTTTTT. Using reference TRBV9 and TRBJ1-4 for the parts outside the CDR3, the full variable domain is DSGVTQTPKHLITATGQRVTLRCSPRSGDLSVYWYQQSLDQGLQFLIQYYNGEERAKGNILERFSAQQFPDLHSELNLSSLELGDSALYFCASSGGQPREKLFFGSGTQLSVL.

The chain recombines TRBV10-3 with TRBJ1-3; tentative D call: TRBD1 (5 bases). CDR1 ENHRY and CDR2 SYGVKD come from the germline V gene. V lost 8 bases and J lost 4, with 24 bases in between. The CDR3 runs 17 residues. The CDR3 DNA is TGTGCCATCGGTTCTGGGGCTACGGGGGGACGAGGAAACACCATATATTTT. Residues: CAIGSGATGGRGNTIYF.

The chain couples TRBV4-3 to TRBJ1-3, with D perhaps TRBD1 (6 bases). CDR1 and CDR2 from the germline V gene are LGHNA and YSLEER. V was trimmed by 3 bases and J by 5 bases, leaving 8 bases between them. The CDR3 contains 13 residues. The DNA for the CDR3 is TGCGCCAGCAGCCAGGACAGACGAAACACCATATATTTT. Its translation: CASSQDRRNTIYF.

In its sample, this clone was seen once. The chain links TRBV4-1 to TRBJ1-4, with D possibly matching TRBD1 (6 bases). Per germline, CDR1 MGHRA and CDR2 YSYEKL. The germline V and J ends were trimmed by 2 bases and 8 bases, with 18 bases remaining between them. The CDR3 has 16 amino acids. The CDR3 here is CASSQLGQSGMEKLFF. The CDR3, as DNA: TGCGCCAGCAGCCAACTAGGACAGTCGGGGATGGAAAAACTGTTTTTT.

The chain joins TRBV5-4 to TRBJ1-2; 7 nucleotides match TRBD1. Per germline, CDR1 SGHNT and CDR2 YYREEE (reference sequence). The CDR3 runs to 14 residues. J gave up 4 bases and V 0 bases, and 3 bases lay outside the gene matches. CDR3 sequence reads: CASSLDRGSYGYTF. The CDR3 DNA reads TGTGCCAGCAGCTTGGACAGGGGATCCTATGGCTACACCTTC. Looking up the rest from reference TRBV5-4 and TRBJ1-2 gives the full variable domain: ETGVTQSPTHLIKTRGQQVTLRCSSQSGHNTVSWYQQALGQGPQFIFQYYREEENGRGNFPPRFSGLQFPNYSSELNVNALELDDSALYLCASSLDRGSYGYTFGSGTRLTVV.

This chain uses TRBV13 with TRBJ2-1, with 7 bases matching TRBD2. Germline-derived CDR1 and CDR2 are PRHDT and FYEKMQ (reference sequence). The ends lost 0 bases at V and 2 bases at J; junction bases unmatched: 1. The CDR3 runs to 15 residues. The chain's CDR3 is CASSLGGRAYNEQFF. CDR3 sequence (DNA): TGTGCCAGCAGCTTAGGAGGGAGGGCCTACAATGAGCAGTTCTTC.

This clone was recorded once. The J gene is TRBJ2-7, the V gene TRBV19; TRBD2 agrees at 7 bases. CDR3 size: 15 residues. The V and J ends lost 5 bases and 0 bases, in that order; junction bases with no gene match: 7. In germline, CDR1 is LNHDA, CDR2 SQIVND (reference sequence). CDR3 bases: TGTGCCAGTAGTCCGGGAGGTTCGAGCTCCTACGAGCAGTACTTC. This encodes CASSPGGSSSYEQYF. The variable domain in full, completed from reference TRBV19 and TRBJ2-7, reads DGGITQSPKYLFRKEGQNVTLSCEQNLNHDAMYWYRQDPGQGLRLIYYSQIVNDFQKGDIAEGYSVSREKKESFPLTVTSAQKNPTAFYLCASSPGGSSSYEQYFGPGTRLTVT.

The chain has TRBV4-3 and TRBJ1-2, with 8 bases matching TRBD1. Germline lookup yields CDR1 LGHNA and CDR2 YSLEER. The J segment lost 2 bases and the V segment lost 3 bases, leaving 5 bases of the junction unmatched. The CDR3 is made up of 15 amino acids. In DNA, the CDR3 is TGCGCCAGCAGCCACACGACAGGGGCCAACTATGGCTACACCTTC. It specifies CASSHTTGANYGYTF.

The V gene is TRBV5-5, the J gene TRBJ1-2; D may be TRBD1 (5 bases). Germline V gene sequence: CDR1 SGHKS, CDR2 YYEKEE (reference sequence). The CDR3 covers 14 residues. Trimming pared 0 bases from V and 8 bases from J, leaving 14 bases between. In DNA, the CDR3 is TGTGCCAGCAGCTTGGTGGGGCAGGGAGGGGGCTACACCTTC. It codes for CASSLVGQGGGYTF.

For this clone: This same CDR3 is encoded by further DNA sequences in the sample. The chain couples TRBV12-3 or TRBV12-4 to TRBJ1-2; no firm D call. The CDR3 is made up of 12 amino acids. V was trimmed by 6 bases and J by 0 bases, leaving 5 bases between them. The DNA of the CDR3 is TGTGCCAGCAGCCAAACTAACTATGGCTACACCTTC. Encoded protein: CASSQTNYGYTF.

The V call is TRBV11-2, the J call TRBJ2-2; 9 bases are shared with TRBD1. The CDR3 spans 17 residues. Germline CDR1 and CDR2: SGHAT and FQNNGV. Trimming cost V 0 bases and J 1 base; bases outside gene matches: 3. DNA of the CDR3: TGTGCCAGCAGCTTAGATTACAGGGGGCGGAACACCGGGGAGCTGTTTTTT. Translation gives CASSLDYRGRNTGELFF.

This clone showed up just a few times. The chain combines TRBV7-6 with TRBJ1-3, with TRBD1 as a possible D gene (6 bases). This CDR3 is built from 14 residues. The V gene's germline CDR1 is SGHVS and CDR2 FNYEAQ. V was clipped by 2 bases and J by 5 bases, with 10 bases between them. The CDR3 DNA follows: TGTGCCAGCAGCTTAACAGGGTACCGAAACACCATATATTTT. Translated: CASSLTGYRNTIYF.

CDR3 loop: CASSRRWAGSSYEQYF. For the CDR3, the DNA is TGTGCCAGCAGCAGGCGATGGGCGGGTAGCTCCTACGAGCAGTACTTC. The rearrangement uses TRBV5-6 and TRBJ2-7; the D gene is possibly TRBD2 (5 bases). The germline V gene encodes CDR1 SGHDT and CDR2 YYEEEE. The CDR3 runs 16 residues. V was shortened by 4 bases and J by 0 bases, with 17 bases between the two germline ends.

The genes are TRBV11-3 and TRBJ2-7, with TRBD2 matching over 13 bases. Germline V CDR1 and CDR2: SGHNT, YENEEA. This CDR3 region has 16 residues. V was pared by 5 bases and J by 4 bases, with 8 bases of the junction left unmatched. CDR3 in DNA: TGTGCCAGCAGCCCCGCCGGGACTAGCGGGAAATACGAGCAGTACTTC. It codes for CASSPAGTSGKYEQYF.

This sequence joins TRBV11-2 and TRBJ1-5, with 9 bases lining up with TRBD1. The CDR3 loop spans 17 amino acids. Germline V CDR1 and CDR2: SGHAT, FQNNGV. Germline trimming cut 5 bases from V and 6 bases from J; bases unmatched to any gene: 14. CDR3 sequence reads: CASSPNPGQGFRQPQHF. Here the CDR3 DNA reads TGTGCCAGCAGCCCAAATCCGGGACAGGGTTTTCGTCAGCCCCAGCATTTT.

The chain has TRBV27 and TRBJ2-7, with 8 bases fitting TRBD1. Trimming took 2 bases from V and 4 from J; bases not matched to a gene: 7. Germline CDR1 MNHEY, CDR2 SMNVEV (reference sequence). This CDR3 region has 15 residues. The CDR3 loop is CASSLLSGGTYEQYF. The CDR3 DNA reads TGTGCCAGCAGTTTACTATCAGGGGGCACGTACGAGCAGTACTTC.

This clone appeared once. V gene TRBV5-1 combines with J gene TRBJ1-2; 8 bases are shared with TRBD1. Trimming took 4 bases from V and 3 from J; bases not matched to a gene: 14. The CDR3 is 17 amino acids. Germline V gene data show CDR1 as SGHRS and CDR2 as YFSETQ. CDR3 residues: CASSRRDRKAGDYGYTF. CDR3 DNA: TGCGCCAGCAGCCGCCGGGACAGGAAGGCGGGGGACTATGGCTACACCTTC.

Of note for this clone: A read error may account for a junction end that differs from germline. The V and J genes are TRBV12-5 and TRBJ2-5; D remains unclear. The CDR3 extends over 15 amino acids. CDR1 is LGHNT, CDR2 FRNRAP, per germline. The CDR3 DNA follows: TGTGCTAGTGGTTTCATCCAACACATTATCCACCACGTTGACTTC. This sequence encodes CASGFIQHIIHHVDF.

This clone was counted a few times. The gene calls are TRBV14 and TRBJ2-3; 7 bases are a match to TRBD1. The CDR3 has 14 amino acids. The germline V gene encodes CDR1 SGHDN and CDR2 FVKESK. Unmatched junction bases numbered 2, after V lost 4 bases and J lost 1 base. The CDR3 DNA reads as TGTGCCAGCAGCCGGGACAGCCGCACAGATACGCAGTATTTT. Translation gives CASSRDSRTDTQYF.